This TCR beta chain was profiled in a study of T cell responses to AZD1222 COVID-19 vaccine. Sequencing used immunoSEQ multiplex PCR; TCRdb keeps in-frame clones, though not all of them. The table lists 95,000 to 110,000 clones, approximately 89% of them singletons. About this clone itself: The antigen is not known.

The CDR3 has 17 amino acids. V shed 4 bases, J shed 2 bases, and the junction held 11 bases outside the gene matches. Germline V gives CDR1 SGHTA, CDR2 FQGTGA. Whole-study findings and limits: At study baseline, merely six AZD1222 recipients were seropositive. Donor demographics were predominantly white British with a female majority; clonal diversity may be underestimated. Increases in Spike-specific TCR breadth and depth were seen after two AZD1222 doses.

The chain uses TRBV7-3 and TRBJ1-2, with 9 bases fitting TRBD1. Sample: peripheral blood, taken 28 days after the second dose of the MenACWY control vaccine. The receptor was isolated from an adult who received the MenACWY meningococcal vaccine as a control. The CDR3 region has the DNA TGTGCCAGCAGCTCTTTGCGGGACAGGGTTTTGAACTATGGCTACACCTTC. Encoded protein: CASSSLRDRVLNYGYTF.